The present T cell receptor beta chain was sequenced within a study of OX40 agonist ivuxolimab in advanced cancers. Study-level background: Allowance was made for prior anti-PD-1, anti-PD-L1 or anti-CTLA-4 therapy, and roughly 40% had some. Study-wide results and caveats: More expanded clones were found, on average, in CD8+ than in CD4+ T cells.

This table comes from immunoSEQ multiplex PCR, and its TCRdb copy is limited to in-frame clones, with some not included. The sample includes some 30,000 clones, roughly four fifths of them seen just once. Comments on this clone: Its antigen is unknown.

CDR1 and CDR2 from the germline V gene are MNHEY and SVGAGI. The V and J ends lost 6 bases and 4 bases respectively, with 6 bases between them. CDR3 size: 11 residues. This rearrangement joins TRBV6-5 to TRBJ1-1; D is uncertain. The TCR sequence derives from an adult with an advanced solid tumor such as melanoma, head and neck, liver or kidney cancer. The source material was CD4+ or CD8+ T cells sorted from blood, sampled in a trial of the OX40 agonist ivuxolimab. The CDR3, as DNA: TGTGCCAGCAGCTACGCCACTGAAGCTTTCTTT. As protein: CASSYATEAFF.